The 27 T cell receptor beta chains below all came from one sample that was sequenced in a study of blood T cell repertoires in COVID-19. TCRdb's table, derived via immunoSEQ multiplex PCR, lists solely in-frame clones and lacks some. Here the sample spans hundreds of thousands of clones, approximately 86% being singletons. Sequenced material: peripheral blood. The receptors derive from a woman in her seventies with COVID-19, enrolled during active disease.

The genes are TRBV27 and TRBJ2-7; 9 bases map to TRBD2. V was pared by 2 bases and J by 4 bases, with 6 bases of the junction left unmatched. The CDR3 loop spans 15 amino acids. Germline V lookup: CDR1 MNHEY, CDR2 SMNVEV (reference sequence). The CDR3 nucleotides are TGTGCCAGCAGTTTACTGGCGGGGGGGATTTACGAGCAGTACTTC. This sequence encodes CASSLLAGGIYEQYF.

V gene TRBV4-3 combines with J gene TRBJ2-3; 13 nucleotides align to TRBD2. The trim removed 1 base at V and 0 bases at J, leaving 7 bases unmatched. This CDR3 spans 19 amino acids. The V gene's germline CDR1 is LGHNA and CDR2 YSLEER. The CDR3 loop is CASSQVRTSGGASTDTQYF. The CDR3 region has the DNA TGCGCCAGCAGCCAAGTGAGGACTAGCGGGGGCGCTAGCACAGATACGCAGTATTTT.

This chain uses TRBV3-1 (or the pseudogene TRBV3-2) with TRBJ1-1; 8 positions agree with TRBD1. This CDR3 is built from 13 residues. Germline loops: CDR1 LGHDT, CDR2 YNNKEL (reference sequence). Unmatched junction bases numbered 2, after V lost 2 bases and J lost 6 bases. CDR3 sequence: CASSQRDRSEAFF. CDR3 nucleotide sequence: TGTGCCAGCAGCCAAAGGGACAGGTCTGAAGCTTTCTTT.

The chain has TRBV5-1 and TRBJ2-1; perhaps TRBD1 as D (7 bases). V was shortened by 2 bases and J by 5 bases, with 14 bases between the two germline ends. The CDR3 extends over 15 amino acids. Germline assignment: CDR1 SGHRS and CDR2 YFSETQ. CDR3 sequence (DNA): TGCGCCAGCAGCTTAGGGGGGACAGCTAACAATGAGCAGTTCTTC. This codes for CASSLGGTANNEQFF.

J is TRBJ1-2 and V is TRBV2; 12 bases fit TRBD1. V lost 8 bases, J lost 4 bases, and 5 bases stayed unmatched. Germline V lookup: CDR1 SNHLY, CDR2 FYNNEI. The CDR3 extends over 14 amino acids. The CDR3 DNA follows: TGTGCCAGCCCGGGACAGGGGGCTTTCTATGGCTACACCTTC. Translating it yields CASPGQGAFYGYTF.

V gene TRBV11-2 combines with J gene TRBJ2-7; TRBD2 matches at 9 bases. V shed 4 bases, J shed 5 bases, and the junction held 9 bases outside the gene matches. Per the germline V gene, CDR1 is SGHAT and CDR2 is FQNNGV. The CDR3 length is 15 residues. The CDR3 protein is CASSSLAGGRNEQYF. DNA of the CDR3: TGTGCCAGCAGCTCCCTGGCGGGGGGGCGGAACGAGCAGTACTTC. The whole variable domain, remainder taken from reference TRBV11-2 and TRBJ2-7, is EAGVAQSPRYKIIEKRQSVAFWCNPISGHATLYWYQQILGQGPKLLIQFQNNGVVDDSQLPKDRFSAERLKGVDSTLKIQPAKLEDSAVYLCASSSLAGGRNEQYFGPGTRLTVT.

The genes are TRBV5-4 and TRBJ2-1; TRBD2 is a possible D gene (5 bases). The V gene's germline CDR1 is SGHNT and CDR2 YYREEE (reference sequence). V gave up 1 base and J gave up 0 bases, with 8 bases separating them. CDR3 length: 15 amino acids. DNA of the CDR3: TGTGCCAGCAGCTTGAGGGAGAGCTCCTACAATGAGCAGTTCTTC. It yields the protein CASSLRESSYNEQFF.

The V and J genes are TRBV20-1 and TRBJ2-3; a possible D gene is TRBD2 (6 bases). V shed 3 bases and J shed 14 bases, with 12 bases lying between them. Germline V gene lookup returns CDR1 DFQATT and CDR2 SNEGSKA (reference sequence). CDR3 length equals 10 residues. The CDR3 loop is CSARKDYLYF. The CDR3, as DNA: TGCAGTGCTAGGAAGGACTACTTGTATTTT.

Regarding this clone: This CDR3 is also generated by other DNA sequences in the sample. V and J are TRBV9 and TRBJ2-5, with 7 nucleotides matching TRBD1. The J segment lost 0 bases and the V segment lost 0 bases, leaving 2 bases of the junction unmatched. The germline V gene has CDR1 SGDLS and CDR2 YYNGEE. The CDR3 runs 15 residues. DNA of the CDR3: TGTGCCAGCAGCGTAGGGGACAGTTACCAAGAGACCCAGTACTTC. Translating it yields CASSVGDSYQETQYF. The whole variable domain, filled in from reference TRBV9 and TRBJ2-5, reads DSGVTQTPKHLITATGQRVTLRCSPRSGDLSVYWYQQSLDQGLQFLIQYYNGEERAKGNILERFSAQQFPDLHSELNLSSLELGDSALYFCASSVGDSYQETQYFGPGTRLLVL.

The chain joins TRBV11-1 to TRBJ2-2, with D tentatively TRBD2 (5 bases). The germline V and J ends were trimmed by 3 bases and 5 bases, with 7 bases remaining between them. Germline V gives CDR1 SGHAT, CDR2 FQDESV (reference sequence). The CDR3 sequence is 13 residues long. CDR3 region: CASSFRGTGELFF. The CDR3 DNA is TGTGCCAGCAGCTTCCGGGGTACCGGGGAGCTGTTTTTT.

The chain uses TRBV7-2 and TRBJ2-3; TRBD2 matches at 7 bases. Trimming removed 2 bases from V and 3 bases from J; junction bases left unmatched: 17. The germline CDR1 and CDR2 sequences are SGHTA and FQGNSA. The CDR3 has 19 residues. In nucleotides, the CDR3 is TGTGCCAGCAGCTTAAGGACCTTGACTAGCCTCCCCAGAACAGATACGCAGTATTTT. As protein: CASSLRTLTSLPRTDTQYF.

This clone has a handful of counts. V is TRBV6-1 and J is TRBJ1-1; a weak D match, TRBD1 (6 bases). The V gene lost 3 bases and the J gene lost 8 bases, with 10 bases spanning the gap. Germline V lookup: CDR1 MNHNS, CDR2 SASEGT. CDR3 length: 12 amino acids. As DNA, the CDR3 is TGTGCCAGCAGTGACAGGGGTCGGGAAGCTTTCTTT. It specifies CASSDRGREAFF.

The J gene is TRBJ2-7, the V gene TRBV29-1, with 7 bases matching TRBD1. The trim removed 6 bases at V and 0 bases at J, leaving 11 bases unmatched. CDR1 is SQVTM and CDR2 is ANQGSEA in the germline V gene. CDR3 size: 15 residues. The CDR3, as DNA: TGCAGCGTCGAGTCACCGGGACAGCGCTCCTACGAGCAGTACTTC. Translation: CSVESPGQRSYEQYF.

The chain combines TRBV6-6 with TRBJ1-6, with D possibly being TRBD1 (6 bases). CDR3 length: 17 residues. V lost 5 bases to trimming and J lost 3 bases, with 17 bases between them. Germline loops: CDR1 MNHNY, CDR2 SVGAGI (reference sequence). Here the CDR3 DNA reads TGTGCCAGCAGTCTCCGGGACACCTTCAACTATAATTCACCCCTCCACTTT. Amino acid sequence: CASSLRDTFNYNSPLHF.

The chain uses TRBV24-1 and TRBJ1-5, with D possibly matching TRBD1 (6 bases). The CDR3 runs 14 residues. V was clipped by 2 bases and J by 7 bases, with 11 bases between them. Germline CDR1 and CDR2: KGHDR and SFDVKD. In DNA, the CDR3 is TGTGCCACCAGTGATTACAGGGTGGGCCAGCCCCAGCATTTT. As protein: CATSDYRVGQPQHF.

This chain connects TRBV24-1 to TRBJ1-5, with 7 bases matching TRBD1. The ends lost 9 bases at V and 6 bases at J; junction bases unmatched: 16. This CDR3 has 16 residues. Per germline, CDR1 KGHDR and CDR2 SFDVKD. The CDR3 region is CATADAGTVESQPQHF. CDR3 coding DNA: TGTGCCACCGCCGACGCCGGGACAGTCGAGAGTCAGCCCCAGCATTTT.

This clone showed up just once. J is TRBJ2-7 and V is TRBV5-8; D is possibly TRBD1 (6 bases). V lost 4 bases and J lost 1, with 18 bases in between. The CDR3 length is 16 residues. Germline V CDR1 and CDR2: SGHTS, YDEGEE. CDR3 in amino acids: CASSLYRDPPSYEQYF. In DNA form, the CDR3 reads TGTGCCAGCAGCCTTTACAGGGACCCACCTTCCTACGAGCAGTACTTC.

The chain combines TRBV3-1 (or the pseudogene TRBV3-2) with TRBJ1-4; 10 nucleotides agree with TRBD1. CDR1 and CDR2 (germline): LGHDT, YNNKEL (reference sequence). The CDR3 loop spans 15 amino acids. V was pared by 2 bases and J by 8 bases, with 5 bases of the junction left unmatched. In nucleotides, the CDR3 is TGTGCCAGCAGCCAACTGGACAGGGGGGGAGAAAAACTGTTTTTT. Protein sequence: CASSQLDRGGEKLFF.

The rearrangement uses TRBV24-1 and TRBJ1-5; D is ambiguous. V was cut by 4 bases and J by 6 bases, with 6 bases left in between. Germline V gene lookup returns CDR1 KGHDR and CDR2 SFDVKD. This CDR3 is built from 12 residues. CDR3 DNA: TGTGCCACCAGTGACCACGGTCAGCCCCAGCATTTT. Translating gives CATSDHGQPQHF.

The rearrangement joins TRBV15 to TRBJ2-1, with 9 positions matching TRBD1. In germline, CDR1 is LNHNV, CDR2 YYDKDF (reference sequence). V was pared by 1 base and J by 6 bases, with 4 bases of the junction left unmatched. CDR3 length: 15 amino acids. The CDR3 DNA reads TGTGCCACCAGCAGAGCCGGGACAGGGTTCAATGAGCAGTTCTTC. Protein product: CATSRAGTGFNEQFF.

V is TRBV5-1 and J is TRBJ1-1; the D is unclear. In germline, CDR1 is SGHRS, CDR2 YFSETQ. The CDR3 sequence is 14 residues long. Deletions cut 2 bases from V and 4 bases from J, with 12 bases between. The CDR3 DNA sequence: TGCGCCAGCAGCTTCGATTTGCGGGGCACTGAAGCTTTCTTT. Translated: CASSFDLRGTEAFF.

The CDR3 here is CASSSQTGQTNYEQYF. CDR3 bases: TGTGCCAGCAGCTCCCAAACGGGACAGACAAACTACGAGCAGTACTTC. The gene calls are TRBV7-3 and TRBJ2-7; TRBD1 matches 7 bases. The CDR3 has 16 amino acids. Trimming took 4 bases from V and 3 from J; bases not matched to a gene: 12. From germline, CDR1 is SGHTA and CDR2 FQGTGA. The full variable domain, completed using reference TRBV7-3 and TRBJ2-7, is GAGVSQTPSNKVTEKGKYVELRCDPISGHTALYWYRQSLGQGPEFLIYFQGTGAADDSGLPNDRFFAVRPEGSVSTLKIQRTERGDSAVYLCASSSQTGQTNYEQYFGPGTRLTVT.

The V call is TRBV5-4, the J call TRBJ2-3; 9 bases agree with TRBD2. Looked up from germline, CDR1 is SGHNT and CDR2 is YYREEE (reference sequence). The CDR3 consists of 16 residues. V was pared by 4 bases and J by 5 bases, with 11 bases of the junction left unmatched. CDR3 residues: CASSQGAGGRGDTQYF. CDR3 in DNA: TGTGCCAGCAGCCAAGGGGCGGGGGGGCGAGGAGATACGCAGTATTTT.

The chain couples TRBV3-1 (or the pseudogene TRBV3-2) to TRBJ2-7; possibly TRBD2 for D (6 bases). Germline CDR1 LGHDT, CDR2 YNNKEL (reference sequence). V lost 6 bases and J lost 2, with 14 bases in between. The length of the CDR3 is 14 residues. Here the CDR3 reads CASSHAGPTYEQYF. The CDR3 coding sequence is TGTGCCAGCAGTCACGCGGGACCCACCTACGAGCAGTACTTC.

V and J are TRBV27 and TRBJ2-2, with 7 bases that match TRBD2. V trimming: 3 bases; J trimming: 4 bases; junction bases outside the gene matches: 5. CDR1 and CDR2 from the germline V gene are MNHEY and SMNVEV (reference sequence). The CDR3 length is 15 residues. CDR3 protein: CASSFAGVRTGELFF. The CDR3 nucleotides read TGTGCCAGCAGTTTTGCGGGGGTGCGCACCGGGGAGCTGTTTTTT.

V is TRBV5-1 and J is TRBJ2-2; D not certain. The CDR3 runs 16 residues. Trimming left V 4 bases short and J 0 bases short, with 13 bases between. Germline V lookup: CDR1 SGHRS, CDR2 YFSETQ. The CDR3 region is CASSRLTETNTGELFF. The DNA for the CDR3 is TGCGCCAGCAGCCGACTGACGGAGACGAACACCGGGGAGCTGTTTTTT. The whole variable domain, filled in from reference TRBV5-1 and TRBJ2-2, reads KAGVTQTPRYLIKTRGQQVTLSCSPISGHRSVSWYQQTPGQGLQFLFEYFSETQRNKGNFPGRFSGRQFSNSRSEMNVSTLELGDSALYLCASSRLTETNTGELFFGEGSRLTVL.

This chain connects TRBV19 to TRBJ1-2, with D maybe TRBD1 (6 bases). V dropped 3 bases and J dropped 7 bases, with 15 bases sitting between them. The germline gives CDR1 LNHDA, CDR2 SQIVND (reference sequence). CDR3 length: 14 amino acids. CDR3 in amino acids: CASSMLRGAIGYTF. CDR3 DNA sequence: TGTGCCAGTAGTATGCTCAGGGGAGCGATTGGCTACACCTTC.